A single sample gave rise to the 8 T cell receptor beta chains below, sequenced in a study of Graves' ophthalmopathy and Graves' hyperthyroidism. Amplifying from RNA transcripts, the study obtained TCR beta CDR3 regions. An opening RT-PCR round employed HTBI primers and preceded a second-round multiplex PCR. TCRdb used MiXCR to reprocess the multiplex PCR reads, holding one entry per CDR3 protein. The sample has 350,000 to 400,000 distinct CDR3 sequences; approximately 20% are singletons. Sample: peripheral blood. Receptor source: a woman between 18 and 29 years old with Graves' ophthalmopathy.

Ten or more counts support this clonotype. V and J are TRBV6-5 and TRBJ1-2; D is perhaps TRBD1 (5 bases). The CDR3 contains 13 residues. The germline V and J ends were trimmed by 3 bases and 8 bases, with 13 bases remaining between them. Germline values: CDR1 MNHEY, CDR2 SVGAGI. The CDR3: CASSYGEGKGYTF. The CDR3 region has the DNA TGTGCCAGCAGTTATGGAGAGGGGAAGGGCTACACCTTC.

V gene TRBV28 combines with J gene TRBJ1-3; D is undetermined. The germline V gene has CDR1 MDHEN and CDR2 SYDVKM. The CDR3 spans 15 residues. Trimming removed 5 bases from V and 1 base from J, with 12 bases in between. CDR3 nucleotide sequence: TGTGCCAGCAGTGCCGGAACCGGTTCTGGAAACACCATATATTTT. Its translation is CASSAGTGSGNTIYF.

This clonotype was observed at least ten times. The chain has TRBV28 and TRBJ2-2, with D unclear. The germline V gene encodes CDR1 MDHEN and CDR2 SYDVKM. CDR3 length: 12 amino acids. Trimming took 3 bases from V and 4 from J, leaving 3 bases between them. CDR3 in amino acids: CASSLFTGELFF. CDR3 DNA sequence: TGTGCCAGCAGTTTGTTCACCGGGGAGCTGTTTTTT.

The chain uses TRBV12-3 or TRBV12-4 and TRBJ1-6; D call uncertain. Trimming took 2 bases from V and 6 from J, leaving 8 bases between them. The CDR3 consists of 14 residues. CDR3 amino acids: CASSLNGRNSPLHF. The DNA of the CDR3 is TGTGCCAGCAGTTTAAATGGGCGTAATTCACCCCTCCACTTT.

The chain links TRBV6-2 or TRBV6-3 to TRBJ1-5; unclear D gene. V was clipped by 8 bases and J by 4 bases, with 9 bases between them. The CDR3 contains 12 residues. CDR1 and CDR2 from the germline V gene are MNHEY and SVGEGT. The CDR3 DNA sequence: TGTGCCAGCGCAAAGGGTAATCAGCCCCAGCATTTT. Amino acid sequence: CASAKGNQPQHF.

This clonotype was observed many times. V is TRBV30 and J is TRBJ1-1, with D uncertain. This CDR3 region has 13 residues. Germline V lookup: CDR1 GTSNPN, CDR2 SVGIG (reference sequence). V lost 3 bases and J lost 4, with 12 bases in between. The CDR3 bases are TGTGCCTGGAGGTACCCCGCGACCACTGAAGCTTTCTTT. This gives the protein CAWRYPATTEAFF. Based on the CDR3 plus reference TRBV30 and TRBJ1-1, the full variable domain is SQTIHQWPATLVQPVGSPLSLECTVEGTSNPNLYWYRQAAGRGLQLLFYSVGIGQISSEVPQNLSASRPQDRQFILSSKKLLLSDSGFYLCAWRYPATTEAFFGQGTRLTVV.

In this sample, this clonotype turned up many times. V gene TRBV30 combines with J gene TRBJ2-2; 10 positions agree with TRBD2. Germline CDR1 reads GTSNPN; CDR2 reads SVGIG (reference sequence). V lost 3 bases and J lost 8; bases outside the gene matches: 3. The CDR3 consists of 13 residues. Here the CDR3 DNA reads TGTGCCTGGAGCCGAGCGGGAGGGGGGGAGCTGTTTTTT. Protein: CAWSRAGGGELFF.

This clonotype was seen at least ten times. V gene TRBV28 combines with J gene TRBJ2-2; 7 bases fit TRBD2. Germline loops: CDR1 MDHEN, CDR2 SYDVKM. The trim removed 4 bases at V and 5 bases at J, leaving 7 bases unmatched. The CDR3 loop spans 15 amino acids. The CDR3 region has the DNA TGTGCCAGCAGTTCCGGATTCGGGAGGACCGGGGAGCTGTTTTTT. Its protein is CASSSGFGRTGELFF.